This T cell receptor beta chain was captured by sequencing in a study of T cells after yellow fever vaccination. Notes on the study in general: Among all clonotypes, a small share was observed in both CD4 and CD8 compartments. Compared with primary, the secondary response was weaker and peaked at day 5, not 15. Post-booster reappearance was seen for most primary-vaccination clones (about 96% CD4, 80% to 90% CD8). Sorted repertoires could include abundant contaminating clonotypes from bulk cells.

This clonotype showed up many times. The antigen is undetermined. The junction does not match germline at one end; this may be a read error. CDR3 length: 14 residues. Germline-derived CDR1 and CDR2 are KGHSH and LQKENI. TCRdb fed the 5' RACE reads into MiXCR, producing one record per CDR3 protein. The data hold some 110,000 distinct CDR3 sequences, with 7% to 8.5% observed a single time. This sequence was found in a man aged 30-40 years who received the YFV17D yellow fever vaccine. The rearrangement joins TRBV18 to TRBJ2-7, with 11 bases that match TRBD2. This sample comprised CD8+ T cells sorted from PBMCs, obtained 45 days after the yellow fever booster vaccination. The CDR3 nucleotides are TGCGCCAGCAGTGGGACTAGCGGATCCTACGAGCAGTACTTC. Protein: CASSGTSGSYEQYF.